This T cell receptor (gamma chain) was sequenced for a study of Vδ1+ human thymocytes. A remark on this clone: What it binds is unknown. A much larger clonotype is one base distant, so this may be a read error. Other nucleotide sequences from this sample produce the same CDR3.

The template was reverse-transcribed extracted RNA. Pooled V-gene forward primers with one constant-region reverse primer generated the CDR3 amplicons by multiplex PCR. TCRdb used CATT to re-call clones from the multiplex PCR reads. The top ten hold around 1.5% of the sample, which has 8,700 or so gamma-chain clones, 56% seen once. The sorted cells were CD3+ Vdelta1+ Vdelta2- thymocytes from alphabeta-depleted thymus. Purity of the sorted Vdelta1+ thymocytes ranged from about 98% to 99.6%. CDR1 and CDR2 (germline): VTNTFY, YDVSTARD (reference sequence). The CDR3 has 12 residues. The J segment lost 4 bases and the V segment lost 4 bases, leaving 4 bases of the junction unmatched. Study results and caveats: Thymic delta-chain repertoires held approximately 20% Vdelta2 sequences and few Vdelta3, despite high sort purity. Unexpected Vdelta2 sequences could cause misinterpretation of bulk repertoire data. Thymic TRG and TRD repertoires appeared highly polyclonal, with Gaussian CDR3 length distributions.

Source material: Vdelta1+ gamma-delta thymocytes from the thymus. The subset is: FACS-sorted CD3+ TCRalphabeta- TCRVdelta1+ TCRVdelta2- thymocytes. The rearrangement joins TRGV3 to TRGJ1 or TRGJ2. TCRdb lists no J gene, so it was determined here by aligning the DNA to germline. This receptor was taken from a girl under two years old who had congenital heart surgery. Here the CDR3 reads CATWEGYYKKLF. The CDR3 DNA is TGTGCCACCTGGGAAGGGTATTATAAGAAACTCTTT.